This T cell receptor beta chain stems from a study of T cells in tumors after PD-1 blockade. Study-level background: Each patient got pembrolizumab 200 mg every 3 weeks or cemiplimab 350 mg every 2 weeks.

Study-wide results and limits: Blood contained approximately 40% of the tumor's TCR clonotypes.

Germline V lookup: CDR1 SGHNT, CDR2 YYREEE (reference sequence). The CDR3 totals 14 residues. J was trimmed by 8 bases and V by 4 bases; bases with no gene match: 6. Sequencing was performed with immunoSEQ multiplex PCR; in TCRdb, only in-frame clones are kept and a portion is missing. The sample holds under 75,000 clones, approximately 79% seen once. In its sample, this clone was seen once. Its target is unknown. This receptor was identified in a human donor with basal cell carcinoma. The chain couples TRBV5-4 to TRBJ1-2, with 12 bases aligning to TRBD1. The input for sequencing was PBMCs, taken after anti-PD-1 treatment. CDR3 sequence reads: CASSPGTGGVGYTF. The CDR3, as DNA: TGTGCCAGCAGCCCCGGGACAGGGGGCGTCGGCTACACCTTC.